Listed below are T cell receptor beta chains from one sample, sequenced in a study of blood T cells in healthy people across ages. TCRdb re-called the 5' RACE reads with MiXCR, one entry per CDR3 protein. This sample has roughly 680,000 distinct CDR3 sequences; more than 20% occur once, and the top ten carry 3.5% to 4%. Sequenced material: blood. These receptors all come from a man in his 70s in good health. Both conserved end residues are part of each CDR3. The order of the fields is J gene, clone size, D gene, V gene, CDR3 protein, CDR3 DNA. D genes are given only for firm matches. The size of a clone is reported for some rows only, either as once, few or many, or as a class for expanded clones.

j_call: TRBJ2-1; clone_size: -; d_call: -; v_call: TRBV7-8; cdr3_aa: CASKSTGPPSGNEQFF; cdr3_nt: TGTGCCAGCAAATCCACCGGGCCCCCTTCGGGCAATGAGCAGTTCTTC
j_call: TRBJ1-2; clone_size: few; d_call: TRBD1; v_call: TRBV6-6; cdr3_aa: CASRPDRVVDYGYTF; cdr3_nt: TGTGCCAGCAGACCCGACAGGGTAGTAGACTATGGCTACACCTTC
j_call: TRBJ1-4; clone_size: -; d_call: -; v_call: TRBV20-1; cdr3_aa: CSAYRVSNEKLFF; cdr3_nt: TGCAGTGCTTACAGGGTTTCTAATGAAAAACTGTTTTTT
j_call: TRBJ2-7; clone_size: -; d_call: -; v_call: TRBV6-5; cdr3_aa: CASSYANRDGEQYF; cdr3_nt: TGTGCCAGCAGTTACGCAAACAGGGATGGCGAGCAGTACTTC
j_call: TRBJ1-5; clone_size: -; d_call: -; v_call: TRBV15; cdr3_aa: CATSSRAVINQPQHF; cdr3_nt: TGTGCCACCAGCAGTCGGGCAGTTATTAATCAGCCCCAGCATTTT
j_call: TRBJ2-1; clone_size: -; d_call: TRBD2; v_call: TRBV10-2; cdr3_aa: CASSESTGGPWNEQFF; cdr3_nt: TGCGCCAGCAGTGAGTCGACGGGAGGGCCGTGGAATGAGCAGTTCTTC
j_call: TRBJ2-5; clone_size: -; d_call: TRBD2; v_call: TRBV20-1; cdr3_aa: CSAREGGRPETQYF; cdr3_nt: TGCAGTGCCCGGGAGGGCGGGCGACCCGAGACCCAGTACTTC
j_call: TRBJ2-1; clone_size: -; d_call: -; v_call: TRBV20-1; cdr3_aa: CSARDFSSSYNEQFF; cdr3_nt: TGCAGTGCTAGAGATTTTAGTAGCTCCTACAATGAGCAGTTCTTC
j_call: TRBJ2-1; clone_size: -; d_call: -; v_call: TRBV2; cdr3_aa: CASSGGLDYNEQFF; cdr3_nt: TGTGCCAGCAGTGGGGGACTGGACTACAATGAGCAGTTCTTC
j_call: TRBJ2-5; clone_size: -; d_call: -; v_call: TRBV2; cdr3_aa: CASSDLAQETQYF; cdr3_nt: TGTGCCAGCAGTGATCTAGCCCAAGAGACCCAGTACTTC
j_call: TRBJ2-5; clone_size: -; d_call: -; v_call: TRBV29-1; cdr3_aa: CSVIGLGETQYF; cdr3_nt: TGCAGCGTCATCGGCCTCGGGGAGACCCAGTACTTC